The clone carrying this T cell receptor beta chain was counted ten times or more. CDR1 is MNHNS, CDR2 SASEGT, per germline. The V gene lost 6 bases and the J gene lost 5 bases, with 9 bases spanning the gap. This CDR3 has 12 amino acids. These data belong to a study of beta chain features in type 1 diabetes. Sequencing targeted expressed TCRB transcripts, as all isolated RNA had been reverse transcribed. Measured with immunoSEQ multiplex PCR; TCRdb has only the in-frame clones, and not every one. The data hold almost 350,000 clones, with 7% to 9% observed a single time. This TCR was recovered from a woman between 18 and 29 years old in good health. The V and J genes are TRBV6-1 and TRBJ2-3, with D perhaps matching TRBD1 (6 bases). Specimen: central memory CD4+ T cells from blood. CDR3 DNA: TGTGCCAGCAGCCAGGGGATAGATACGCAGTATTTT. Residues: CASSQGIDTQYF.